This TCR beta chain was found in a study of T cells in localized non-small cell lung cancer. Overall study results and limits: Sequencing was limited to one tumor region, leaving the possibility of heterogeneity open.

Per germline, CDR1 ENHRY and CDR2 SYGVKD. The germline V and J ends were trimmed by 6 bases and 5 bases, with 13 bases remaining between them. CDR3 size: 13 residues. This clone has more than one count but fewer than ten. What it binds is not known. TCRdb's copy holds only in-frame clones and misses some; the assay was immunoSEQ multiplex PCR. The sample records roughly 71,000 clones, roughly nine tenths being singletons. The sequences come from peripheral blood, collected before any cancer treatment. The chain joins TRBV10-3 to TRBJ1-1, with D perhaps matching TRBD1 (6 bases). The sequence was collected from a male donor aged 60 or over with stage III squamous cell lung carcinoma. CDR3 sequence reads: CAISLSGTTEAFF. In nucleotides, the CDR3 is TGTGCCATCAGCCTTTCCGGGACAACTGAAGCTTTCTTT.